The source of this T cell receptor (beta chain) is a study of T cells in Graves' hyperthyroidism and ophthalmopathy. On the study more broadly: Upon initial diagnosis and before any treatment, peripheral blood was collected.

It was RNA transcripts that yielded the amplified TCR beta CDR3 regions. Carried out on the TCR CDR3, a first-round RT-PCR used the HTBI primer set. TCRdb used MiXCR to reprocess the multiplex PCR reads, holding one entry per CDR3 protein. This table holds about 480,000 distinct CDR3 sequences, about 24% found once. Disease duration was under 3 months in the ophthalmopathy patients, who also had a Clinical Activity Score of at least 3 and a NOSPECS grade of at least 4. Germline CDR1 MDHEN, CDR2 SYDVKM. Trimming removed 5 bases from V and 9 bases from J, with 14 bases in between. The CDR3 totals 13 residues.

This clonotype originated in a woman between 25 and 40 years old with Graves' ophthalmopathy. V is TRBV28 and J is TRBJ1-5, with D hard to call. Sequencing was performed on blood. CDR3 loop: CASSPPPPGPQHF. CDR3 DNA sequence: TGTGCCAGCAGTCCGCCTCCCCCCGGGCCCCAGCATTTT.